The text below deals with one T cell receptor beta chain. Germline CDR1 and CDR2: KGHSH and LQKENI. The CDR3 length is 17 residues. V lost 2 bases, J lost 2 bases, and 13 bases lay in between. The data were taken from a study of blood T cell repertoires in COVID-19. Turning to the study itself: Italy, Spain and the United States were the sources of the convalescent and acute COVID-19 samples. The cDNA or gDNA used as material had been derived from T cells, B-cell-depleted T cells, or PBMCs.

Here immunoSEQ multiplex PCR was the method, and the copy in TCRdb shows in-frame clones only, minus some. There are about 140,000 clones in the sample; approximately 86% occur only once, and approximately 1.8% lies in the top ten. Sequenced material: peripheral blood. This TCR was sampled from a man aged 65 to 85 with acute or convalescent COVID-19. The rearrangement joins TRBV18 to TRBJ2-6, with D tentatively TRBD1 (5 bases). The DNA for the CDR3 is TGTGCCAGCTCACCAGCAGGGCCAAAGACTGGGGCCAACGTCCTGACTTTC. Translation: CASSPAGPKTGANVLTF.